The 8 T cell receptor beta chains below come from one sample, sequenced in a study of T cell responses to AZD1222 COVID-19 vaccine. Libraries were prepared by immunoSEQ multiplex PCR; TCRdb keeps only in-frame clonotypes and omits some of them. The table has over 95,000 clones, about 87% seen once. The material sequenced was peripheral blood, taken 28 days after the second AZD1222 dose. The receptor set was obtained from an adult who received the AZD1222 COVID-19 vaccine.

The chain joins TRBV5-8 to TRBJ1-3; TRBD1 is a possible D gene (5 bases). Trimming left V 3 bases short and J 4 bases short, with 14 bases between. This CDR3 comprises 15 residues. Germline V CDR1 and CDR2: SGHTS, YDEGEE. CDR3 sequence: CASSWVGQGGNTIYF. The DNA of the CDR3 is TGTGCCAGCAGCTGGGTCGGACAAGGCGGAAACACCATATATTTT.

The chain joins TRBV5-1 to TRBJ1-1; unclear D gene. V dropped 1 base and J dropped 0 bases, with 10 bases sitting between them. This CDR3 region has 15 residues. Germline CDR1 SGHRS, CDR2 YFSETQ. This CDR3 is CASSLRSSMNTEAFF. The CDR3 coding sequence is TGCGCCAGCAGCTTGAGGAGCAGCATGAACACTGAAGCTTTCTTT.

This chain connects TRBV28 to TRBJ1-5; D possibly corresponds to TRBD1 (6 bases). From germline, CDR1 is MDHEN and CDR2 SYDVKM. V dropped 1 base and J dropped 3 bases, with 13 bases sitting between them. CDR3 length: 16 residues. In DNA, the CDR3 is TGTGCCAGCAGTTTATTGACCGGACAGCACAATCAGCCCCAGCATTTT. Translated, it gives CASSLLTGQHNQPQHF.

This chain uses TRBV6-5 with TRBJ2-2; D not certain. Per germline, CDR1 MNHEY and CDR2 SVGAGI. V lost 5 bases and J lost 5, with 12 bases in between. The CDR3 runs 14 residues. Written as DNA, the CDR3 is TGTGCCAGCAGTCGTGCACAGCAAACCGGGGAGCTGTTTTTT. Translated, it gives CASSRAQQTGELFF.

The V gene is TRBV16, the J gene TRBJ1-6, with TRBD1 identical over 7 bases. V was clipped by 1 base and J by 7 bases; unmatched bases: 1. CDR3 length: 14 amino acids. Germline V gene lookup returns CDR1 KGHSY and CDR2 FQNENV. CDR3 DNA: TGTGCCAGCAGCCAATTACAGGGGAATTCACCCCTCCACTTT. As protein: CASSQLQGNSPLHF.

The J gene is TRBJ2-7, the V gene TRBV19; the match to TRBD1 covers 9 bases. The CDR3 loop spans 15 amino acids. J gave up 3 bases and V 4 bases, and 7 bases lay outside the gene matches. In germline, CDR1 is LNHDA, CDR2 SQIVND (reference sequence). CDR3 loop: CASSKPGQGIYEQYF. In DNA form, the CDR3 reads TGTGCCAGTAGTAAGCCGGGACAGGGAATCTACGAGCAGTACTTC.

The chain uses TRBV18 and TRBJ2-5; D may be TRBD1 or TRBD2 (5 bases each). The V end was cut by 6 bases, the J end by 5 bases, with 16 bases between. The CDR3 is 14 residues long. Germline CDR1 is KGHSH and CDR2 is LQKENI. The CDR3 reads CASSPTGAFETQYF. The CDR3 nucleotides are TGTGCCAGCTCCCCTACCGGGGCCTTTGAGACCCAGTACTTC. The full variable domain, with the rest looked up from reference TRBV18 and TRBJ2-5, is NAGVMQNPRHLVRRRGQEARLRCSPMKGHSHVYWYRQLPEEGLKFMVYLQKENIIDESGMPKERFSAEFPKEGPSILRIQQVVRGDSAAYFCASSPTGAFETQYFGPGTRLLVL.

The V and J genes are TRBV7-2 and TRBJ2-2; TRBD2 aligns across 12 bases. The junction had 2 bases not matched to a gene; V was cut back by 9 bases and J by 0 bases. Germline V CDR1 and CDR2: SGHTA, FQGNSA. The CDR3 loop spans 15 amino acids. CDR3 in amino acids: CASSSGGANTGELFF. The CDR3 DNA follows: TGTGCCAGTTCTAGCGGGGGGGCGAACACCGGGGAGCTGTTTTTT.